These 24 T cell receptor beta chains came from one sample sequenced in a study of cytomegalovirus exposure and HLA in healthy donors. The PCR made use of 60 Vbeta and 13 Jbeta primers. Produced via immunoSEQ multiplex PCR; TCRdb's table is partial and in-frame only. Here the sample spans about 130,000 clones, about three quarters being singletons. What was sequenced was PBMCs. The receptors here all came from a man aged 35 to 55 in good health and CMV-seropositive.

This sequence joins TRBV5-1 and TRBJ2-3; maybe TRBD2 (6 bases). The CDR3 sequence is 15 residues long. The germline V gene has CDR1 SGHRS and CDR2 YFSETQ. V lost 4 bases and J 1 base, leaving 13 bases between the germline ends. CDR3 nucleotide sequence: TGCGCCAGCAGCAGAGAAGCGGGCCGCACAGATACGCAGTATTTT. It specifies CASSREAGRTDTQYF.

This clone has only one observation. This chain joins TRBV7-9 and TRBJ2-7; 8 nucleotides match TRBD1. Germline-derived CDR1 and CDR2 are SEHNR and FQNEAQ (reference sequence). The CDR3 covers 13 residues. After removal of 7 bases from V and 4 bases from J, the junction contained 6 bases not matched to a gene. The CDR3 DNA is TGTGCCAGCACGCGGACAGGGATGTACGAGCAGTACTTC. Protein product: CASTRTGMYEQYF.

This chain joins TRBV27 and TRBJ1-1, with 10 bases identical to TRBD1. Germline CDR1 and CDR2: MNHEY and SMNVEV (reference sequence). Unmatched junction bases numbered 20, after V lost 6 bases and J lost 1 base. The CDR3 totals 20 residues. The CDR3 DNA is TGTGCCAGCAGCCGAATCAGTCCGGGACAGGGGTTATCCGGGAACACTGAAGCTTTCTTT. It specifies CASSRISPGQGLSGNTEAFF.

CDR3 nucleotides: TGTGCCATTGCAGGCGTCTCTGGAAACACCATATATTTT. Translation gives CAIAGVSGNTIYF. The rearrangement links TRBV10-3 to TRBJ1-3; no reliable D call. The length of the CDR3 is 13 residues. The germline V and J ends were trimmed by 9 bases and 0 bases, with 9 bases remaining between them. In germline, CDR1 is ENHRY, CDR2 SYGVKD.

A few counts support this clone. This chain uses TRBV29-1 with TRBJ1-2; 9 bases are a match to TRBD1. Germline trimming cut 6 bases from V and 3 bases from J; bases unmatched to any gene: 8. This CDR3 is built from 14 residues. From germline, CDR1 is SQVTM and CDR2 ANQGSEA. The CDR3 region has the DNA TGCAGCGTGACAACAGGGGGCGAGGACTATGGCTACACCTTC. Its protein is CSVTTGGEDYGYTF.

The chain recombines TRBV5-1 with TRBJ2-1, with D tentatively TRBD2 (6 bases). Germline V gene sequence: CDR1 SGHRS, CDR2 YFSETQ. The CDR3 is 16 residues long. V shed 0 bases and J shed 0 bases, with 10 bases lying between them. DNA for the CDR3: TGCGCCAGCAGCTTGGGCGGGGAACCCTCCTACAATGAGCAGTTCTTC. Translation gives CASSLGGEPSYNEQFF.

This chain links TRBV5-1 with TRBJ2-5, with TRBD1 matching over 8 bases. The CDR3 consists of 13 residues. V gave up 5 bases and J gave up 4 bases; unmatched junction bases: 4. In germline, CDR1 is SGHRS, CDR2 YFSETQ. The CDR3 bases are TGCGCCAGCAGTGGACAGGGAGGAGAGACCCAGTACTTC. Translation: CASSGQGGETQYF. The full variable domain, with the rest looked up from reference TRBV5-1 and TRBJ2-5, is KAGVTQTPRYLIKTRGQQVTLSCSPISGHRSVSWYQQTPGQGLQFLFEYFSETQRNKGNFPGRFSGRQFSNSRSEMNVSTLELGDSALYLCASSGQGGETQYFGPGTRLLVL.

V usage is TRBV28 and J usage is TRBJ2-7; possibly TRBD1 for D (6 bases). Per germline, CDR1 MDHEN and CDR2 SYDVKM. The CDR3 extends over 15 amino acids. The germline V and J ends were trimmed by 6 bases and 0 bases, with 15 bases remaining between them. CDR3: CASRGTGTSSYEQYF. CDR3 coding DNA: TGTGCCAGCAGGGGGACCGGGACAAGCTCCTACGAGCAGTACTTC. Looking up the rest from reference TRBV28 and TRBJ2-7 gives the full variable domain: DVKVTQSSRYLVKRTGEKVFLECVQDMDHENMFWYRQDPGLGLRLIYFSYDVKMKEKGDIPEGYSVSREKKERFSLILESASTNQTSMYLCASRGTGTSSYEQYFGPGTRLTVT.

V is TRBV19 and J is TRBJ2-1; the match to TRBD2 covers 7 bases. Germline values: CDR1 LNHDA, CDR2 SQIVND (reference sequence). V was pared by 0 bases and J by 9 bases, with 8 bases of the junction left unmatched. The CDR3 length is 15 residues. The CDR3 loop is CASSIDGAGVGEQFF. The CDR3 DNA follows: TGTGCCAGTAGTATAGATGGGGCGGGAGTAGGTGAGCAGTTCTTC.

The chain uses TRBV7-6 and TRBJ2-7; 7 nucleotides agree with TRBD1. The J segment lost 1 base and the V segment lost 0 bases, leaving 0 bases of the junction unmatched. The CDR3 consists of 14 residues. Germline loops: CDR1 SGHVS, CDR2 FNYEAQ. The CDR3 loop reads CASSLAGQSYEQYF. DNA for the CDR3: TGTGCCAGCAGCTTAGCGGGACAGTCCTACGAGCAGTACTTC.

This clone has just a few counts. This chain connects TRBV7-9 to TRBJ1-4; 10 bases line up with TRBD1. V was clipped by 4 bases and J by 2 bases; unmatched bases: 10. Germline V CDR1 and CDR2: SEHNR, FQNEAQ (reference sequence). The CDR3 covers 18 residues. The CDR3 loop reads CASSSPQTGGLTNEKLFF. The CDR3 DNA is TGTGCCAGCAGCTCACCTCAGACAGGGGGCTTGACTAATGAAAAACTGTTTTTT.

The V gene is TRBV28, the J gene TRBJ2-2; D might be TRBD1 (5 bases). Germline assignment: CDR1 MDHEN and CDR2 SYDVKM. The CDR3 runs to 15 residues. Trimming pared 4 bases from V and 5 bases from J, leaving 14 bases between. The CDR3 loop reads CASSSRLPGTGELFF. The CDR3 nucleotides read TGTGCCAGCAGTTCCCGCCTGCCAGGGACCGGGGAGCTGTTTTTT.

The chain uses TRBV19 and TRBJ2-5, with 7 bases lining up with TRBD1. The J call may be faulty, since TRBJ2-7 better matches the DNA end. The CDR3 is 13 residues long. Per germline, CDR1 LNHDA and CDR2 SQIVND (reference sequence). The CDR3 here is CASRDRLRYEQYF. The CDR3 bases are TGTGCCAGTAGGGACAGGCTACGCTACGAGCAGTACTTC.

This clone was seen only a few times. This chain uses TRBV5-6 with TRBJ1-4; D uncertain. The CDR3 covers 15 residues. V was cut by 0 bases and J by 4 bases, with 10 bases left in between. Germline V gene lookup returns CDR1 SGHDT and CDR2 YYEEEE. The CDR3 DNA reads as TGTGCCAGCAGCTTGGTTGGGGAGGGTAATGAAAAACTGTTTTTT. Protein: CASSLVGEGNEKLFF.

The CDR3 loop is CATSKEENSYEQYF. The CDR3 nucleotides read TGTGCTACCTCGAAGGAGGAGAACTCCTACGAGCAGTACTTC. V usage is TRBV12-5 and J usage is TRBJ2-7; TRBD2 is a possible D gene (5 bases). This CDR3 comprises 14 residues. Germline V gene sequence: CDR1 LGHNT, CDR2 FRNRAP. V gave up 10 bases and J gave up 0 bases, with 16 bases separating them.

Here the CDR3 DNA reads TGTGCCACACTTCCCGGACAATTTGATCAGCCCCAGCATTTT. Encoded protein: CATLPGQFDQPQHF. The chain links TRBV28 to TRBJ1-5; TRBD1 is a possible D gene (5 bases). Looked up from germline, CDR1 is MDHEN and CDR2 is SYDVKM. This CDR3 is built from 14 residues. V lost 10 bases and J lost 5, with 18 bases in between.

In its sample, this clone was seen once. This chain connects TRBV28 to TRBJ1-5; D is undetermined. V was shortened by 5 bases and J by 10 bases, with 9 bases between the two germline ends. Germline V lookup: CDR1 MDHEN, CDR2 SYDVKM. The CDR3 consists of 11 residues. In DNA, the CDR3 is TGTGCCAGCAGTGACCACAGACCCCAGCATTTT. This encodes CASSDHRPQHF.

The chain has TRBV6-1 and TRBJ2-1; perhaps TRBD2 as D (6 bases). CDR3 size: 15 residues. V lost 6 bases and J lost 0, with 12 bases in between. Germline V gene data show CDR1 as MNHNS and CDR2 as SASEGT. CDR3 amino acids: CASSREESSYNEQFF. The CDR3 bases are TGTGCCAGCAGCAGGGAGGAGAGCTCCTACAATGAGCAGTTCTTC.

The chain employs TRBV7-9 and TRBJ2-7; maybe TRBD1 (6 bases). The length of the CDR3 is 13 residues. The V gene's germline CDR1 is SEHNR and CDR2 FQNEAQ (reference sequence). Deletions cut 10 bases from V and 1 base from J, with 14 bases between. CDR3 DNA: TGTGCCACGGCCAGGACAGAGTCCTACGAGCAGTACTTC. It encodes CATARTESYEQYF.

The CDR3 nucleotides read TGTGCTAGTGGTTCAGGGAGCACAGATACGCAGTATTTT. Translating gives CASGSGSTDTQYF. The chain recombines TRBV12-5 with TRBJ2-3; D is perhaps TRBD1 (5 bases). Germline values: CDR1 LGHNT, CDR2 FRNRAP. V dropped 4 bases and J dropped 0 bases, with 5 bases sitting between them. There are 13 residues in the CDR3.

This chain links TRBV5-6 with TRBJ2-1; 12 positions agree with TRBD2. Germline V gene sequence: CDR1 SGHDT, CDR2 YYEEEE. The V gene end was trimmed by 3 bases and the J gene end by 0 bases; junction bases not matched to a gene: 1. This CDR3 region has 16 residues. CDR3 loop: CASSSTSGSSYNEQFF. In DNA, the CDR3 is TGTGCCAGCAGCTCGACTAGCGGGAGCTCCTACAATGAGCAGTTCTTC.

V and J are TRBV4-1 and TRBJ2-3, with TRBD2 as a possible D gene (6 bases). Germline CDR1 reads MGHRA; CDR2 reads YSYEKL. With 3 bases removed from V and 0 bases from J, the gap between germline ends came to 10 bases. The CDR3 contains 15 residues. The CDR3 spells CASSQASVSTDTQYF. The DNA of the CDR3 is TGCGCCAGCAGCCAGGCTAGCGTGAGCACAGATACGCAGTATTTT.

This chain's CDR3 is CASSQGQGASYNEQFF. In DNA, the CDR3 is TGTGCCAGCAGCCAAGGACAGGGGGCTTCCTACAATGAGCAGTTCTTC. J is TRBJ2-1 and V is TRBV14; 10 bases match TRBD1. This CDR3 contains 16 residues. The germline CDR1 and CDR2 sequences are SGHDN and FVKESK. Germline trimming cut 1 base from V and 1 base from J; bases unmatched to any gene: 1.

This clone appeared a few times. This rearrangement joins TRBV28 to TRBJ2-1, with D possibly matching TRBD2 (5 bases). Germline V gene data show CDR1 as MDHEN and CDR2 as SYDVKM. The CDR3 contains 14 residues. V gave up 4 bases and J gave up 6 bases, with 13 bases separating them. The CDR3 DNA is TGTGCCAGCAGTTCGGACTTCCCAATCAATGAGCAGTTCTTC. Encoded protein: CASSSDFPINEQFF. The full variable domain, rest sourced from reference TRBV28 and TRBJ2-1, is DVKVTQSSRYLVKRTGEKVFLECVQDMDHENMFWYRQDPGLGLRLIYFSYDVKMKEKGDIPEGYSVSREKKERFSLILESASTNQTSMYLCASSSDFPINEQFFGPGTRLTVL.